This T cell receptor (beta chain) stems from a study of blood T cell repertoires in COVID-19. Here immunoSEQ multiplex PCR was the method, and the copy in TCRdb shows in-frame clones only, minus some. The profile covers about half a million clones, with about 91% appearing a single time and about 0.91% taken by the ten largest. V was clipped by 0 bases and J by 0 bases, with 10 bases between them. The CDR3 is 16 residues long. The V gene's germline CDR1 is SGHRS and CDR2 YFSETQ. The sample comprised peripheral blood. The V and J genes are TRBV5-1 and TRBJ1-3; D gene uncertain. This TCR was recovered from a man aged 18 to 29 with COVID-19, enrolled during active disease. For the CDR3, the DNA is TGCGCCAGCAGCTTGGCCGCGGATTCCTCTGGAAACACCATATATTTT. Translating it yields CASSLAADSSGNTIYF.